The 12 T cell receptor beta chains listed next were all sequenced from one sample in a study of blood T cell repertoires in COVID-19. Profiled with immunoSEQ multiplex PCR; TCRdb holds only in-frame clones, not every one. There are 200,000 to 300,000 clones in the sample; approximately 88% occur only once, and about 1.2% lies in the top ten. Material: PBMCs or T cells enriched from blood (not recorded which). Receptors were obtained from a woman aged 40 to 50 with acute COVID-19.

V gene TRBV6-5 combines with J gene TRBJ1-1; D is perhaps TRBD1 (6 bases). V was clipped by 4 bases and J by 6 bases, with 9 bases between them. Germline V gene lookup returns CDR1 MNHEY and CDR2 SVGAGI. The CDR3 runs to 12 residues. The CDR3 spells CASSSTGSEAFF. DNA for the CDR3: TGTGCCAGCAGTTCGACAGGATCTGAAGCTTTCTTT.

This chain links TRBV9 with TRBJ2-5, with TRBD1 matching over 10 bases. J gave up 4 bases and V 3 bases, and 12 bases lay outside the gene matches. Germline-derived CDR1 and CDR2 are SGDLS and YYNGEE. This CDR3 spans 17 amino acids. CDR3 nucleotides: TGTGCCAGCAGCGGAGGGGTCCGGGGACAGGGGCGAGAGACCCAGTACTTC. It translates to CASSGGVRGQGRETQYF.

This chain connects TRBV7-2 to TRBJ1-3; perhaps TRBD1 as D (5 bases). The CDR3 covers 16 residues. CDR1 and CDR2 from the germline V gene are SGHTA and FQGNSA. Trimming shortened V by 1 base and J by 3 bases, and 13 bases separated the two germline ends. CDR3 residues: CASSLVGGLNGNTIYF. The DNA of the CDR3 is TGTGCCAGCAGCTTAGTCGGGGGACTGAATGGAAACACCATATATTTT.

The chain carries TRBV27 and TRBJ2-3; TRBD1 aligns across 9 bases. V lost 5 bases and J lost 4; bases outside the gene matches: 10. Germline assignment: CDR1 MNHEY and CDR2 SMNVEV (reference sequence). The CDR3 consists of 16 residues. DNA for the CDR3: TGTGCCAGCAGTCAAAGGGGACAGGGCGGCGCAGATACGCAGTATTTT. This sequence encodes CASSQRGQGGADTQYF.

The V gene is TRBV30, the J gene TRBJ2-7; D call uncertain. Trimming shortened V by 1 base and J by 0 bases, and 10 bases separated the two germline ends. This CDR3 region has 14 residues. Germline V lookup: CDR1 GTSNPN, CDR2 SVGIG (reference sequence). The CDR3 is CAWSATAASYEQYF. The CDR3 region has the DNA TGTGCCTGGAGTGCGACCGCGGCCTCCTACGAGCAGTACTTC. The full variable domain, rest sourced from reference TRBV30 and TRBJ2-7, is SQTIHQWPATLVQPVGSPLSLECTVEGTSNPNLYWYRQAAGRGLQLLFYSVGIGQISSEVPQNLSASRPQDRQFILSSKKLLLSDSGFYLCAWSATAASYEQYFGPGTRLTVT.

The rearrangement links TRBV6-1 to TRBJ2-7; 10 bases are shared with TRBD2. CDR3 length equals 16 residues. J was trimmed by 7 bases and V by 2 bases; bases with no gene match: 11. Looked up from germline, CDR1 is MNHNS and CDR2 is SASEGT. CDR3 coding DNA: TGTGCCAGCAGTGAATTAGCGGGAGGAGTTTTGTGGGAGCAGTACTTC. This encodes CASSELAGGVLWEQYF.

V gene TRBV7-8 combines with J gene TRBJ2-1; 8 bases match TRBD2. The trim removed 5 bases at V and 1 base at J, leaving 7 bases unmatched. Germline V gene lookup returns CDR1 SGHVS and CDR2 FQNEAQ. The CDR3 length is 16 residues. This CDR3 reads CASSPPQRESYNEQFF. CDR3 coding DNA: TGTGCCAGCAGCCCCCCTCAGCGGGAGTCCTACAATGAGCAGTTCTTC.

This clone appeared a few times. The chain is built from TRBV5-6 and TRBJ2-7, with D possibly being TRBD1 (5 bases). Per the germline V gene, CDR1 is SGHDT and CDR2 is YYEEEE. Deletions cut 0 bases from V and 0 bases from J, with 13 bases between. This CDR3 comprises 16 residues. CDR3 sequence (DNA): TGTGCCAGCAGCTTGGACAGAATAGGGGTCTCCTACGAGCAGTACGTC. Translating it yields CASSLDRIGVSYEQYV.

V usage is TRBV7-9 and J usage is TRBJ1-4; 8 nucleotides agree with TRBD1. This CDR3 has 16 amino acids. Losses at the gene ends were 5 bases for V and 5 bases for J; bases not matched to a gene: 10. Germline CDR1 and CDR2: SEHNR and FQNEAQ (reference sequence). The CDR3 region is CASSAWTGRSNEKLFF. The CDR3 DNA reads TGTGCCAGCAGCGCATGGACAGGGCGTTCGAATGAAAAACTGTTTTTT.

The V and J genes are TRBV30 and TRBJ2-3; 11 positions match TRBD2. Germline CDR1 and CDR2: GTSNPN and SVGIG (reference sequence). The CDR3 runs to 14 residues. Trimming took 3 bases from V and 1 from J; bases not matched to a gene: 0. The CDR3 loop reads CAWRTSGGTDTQYF. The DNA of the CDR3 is TGTGCCTGGAGGACTAGCGGGGGCACAGATACGCAGTATTTT.

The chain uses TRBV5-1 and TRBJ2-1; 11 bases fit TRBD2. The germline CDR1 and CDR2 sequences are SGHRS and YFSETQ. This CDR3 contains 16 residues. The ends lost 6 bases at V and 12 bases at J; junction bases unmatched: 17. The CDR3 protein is CASTTAGTSGENRQFF. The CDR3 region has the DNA TGCGCCAGCACTACGGCCGGGACTAGCGGCGAAAATCGGCAGTTCTTC.

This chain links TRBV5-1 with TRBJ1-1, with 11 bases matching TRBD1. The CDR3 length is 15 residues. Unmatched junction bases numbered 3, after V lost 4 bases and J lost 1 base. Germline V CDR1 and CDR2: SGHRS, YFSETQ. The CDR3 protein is CASSGDRGSNTEAFF. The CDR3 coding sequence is TGCGCCAGCAGCGGGGACAGGGGGTCGAACACTGAAGCTTTCTTT.